This TCR beta chain stems from a study of T cells in localized non-small cell lung cancer. Method: immunoSEQ multiplex PCR; TCRdb's copy keeps in-frame clones and lacks some. The sample includes 40,000 to 60,000 clones, 80% to 85% seen only once; the top ten take 15% to 20%. General observations from the study: A median of 57 of the top 100 tumor clones appeared in adjacent lung, which was paired and uninvolved. Clonality of T cells reached its maximum in uninvolved adjacent lung, surpassing tumor.

This clone has more than one count but fewer than ten. What it binds is unknown. Trimming pared 4 bases from V and 3 bases from J, leaving 10 bases between. The CDR3 length is 13 residues. CDR1 is SQVTM, CDR2 ANQGSEA, per germline. The sequencing here drew on peripheral blood mononuclear cells, taken before any cancer treatment. The chain carries TRBV29-1 and TRBJ1-5, with D possibly being TRBD1 (6 bases). The sequence was collected from a man aged 35-75 years with stage III lung adenocarcinoma. The CDR3 DNA sequence: TGCAGCGTTGCAGGGGATCACAATCAGCCCCAGCATTTT. Translating it yields CSVAGDHNQPQHF.